This T cell receptor beta chain stems from a study of blood T cells in healthy people across ages. It was with a sample-barcoded 5' primer and a J-beta primer mix that a second PCR of roughly 7 to 12 cycles was run. Each cDNA molecule carried a tag from a template-switch adaptor that contained 12 random nucleotides. TCRdb reprocessed the 5' RACE reads with MiXCR, giving one entry per CDR3 protein. The table records approximately 810,000 distinct CDR3 sequences, under 30% of them present only once. V lost 0 bases and J lost 0, with 14 bases in between. Germline CDR1 is DFQATT and CDR2 is SNEGSKA (reference sequence). This CDR3 has 16 residues. Points from the study as a whole: Naive and antigen-experienced cells could not be conclusively compared, given unsorted PBMCs.

The donors, aged roughly 6 to 100, were healthy Caucasians from Russia. Every donor provided roughly 10 milliliters of peripheral blood. This clonotype showed up just a few times. Its antigen is as yet unknown. The TCR comes from a woman older than 75 in good health. The chain uses TRBV20-1 and TRBJ1-1; unclear D gene. The sample comprised blood. The CDR3 is CSARESVGVVNTEAFF. The DNA for the CDR3 is TGCAGTGCTAGAGAATCCGTCGGGGTGGTGAACACTGAAGCTTTCTTT.